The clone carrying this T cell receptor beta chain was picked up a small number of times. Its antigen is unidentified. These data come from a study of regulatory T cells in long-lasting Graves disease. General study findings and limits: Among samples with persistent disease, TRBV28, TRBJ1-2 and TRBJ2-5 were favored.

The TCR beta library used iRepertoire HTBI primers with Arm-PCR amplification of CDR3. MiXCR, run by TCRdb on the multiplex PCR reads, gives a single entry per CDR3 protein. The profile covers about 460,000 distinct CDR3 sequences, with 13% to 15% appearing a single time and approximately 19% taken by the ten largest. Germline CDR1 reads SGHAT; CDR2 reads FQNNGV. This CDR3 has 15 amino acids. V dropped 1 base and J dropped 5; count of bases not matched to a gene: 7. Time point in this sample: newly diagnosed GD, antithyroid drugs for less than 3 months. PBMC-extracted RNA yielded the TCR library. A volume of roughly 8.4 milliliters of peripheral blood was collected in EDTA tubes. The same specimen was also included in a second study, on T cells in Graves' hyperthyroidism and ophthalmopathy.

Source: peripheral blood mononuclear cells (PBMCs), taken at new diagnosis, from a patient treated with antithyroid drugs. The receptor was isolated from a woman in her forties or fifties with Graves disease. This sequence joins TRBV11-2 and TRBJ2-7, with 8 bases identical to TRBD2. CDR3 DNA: TGTGCCAGCAGCTTAGTCTTAGCGGGACGGGACGAGCAGTACTTC. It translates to CASSLVLAGRDEQYF.